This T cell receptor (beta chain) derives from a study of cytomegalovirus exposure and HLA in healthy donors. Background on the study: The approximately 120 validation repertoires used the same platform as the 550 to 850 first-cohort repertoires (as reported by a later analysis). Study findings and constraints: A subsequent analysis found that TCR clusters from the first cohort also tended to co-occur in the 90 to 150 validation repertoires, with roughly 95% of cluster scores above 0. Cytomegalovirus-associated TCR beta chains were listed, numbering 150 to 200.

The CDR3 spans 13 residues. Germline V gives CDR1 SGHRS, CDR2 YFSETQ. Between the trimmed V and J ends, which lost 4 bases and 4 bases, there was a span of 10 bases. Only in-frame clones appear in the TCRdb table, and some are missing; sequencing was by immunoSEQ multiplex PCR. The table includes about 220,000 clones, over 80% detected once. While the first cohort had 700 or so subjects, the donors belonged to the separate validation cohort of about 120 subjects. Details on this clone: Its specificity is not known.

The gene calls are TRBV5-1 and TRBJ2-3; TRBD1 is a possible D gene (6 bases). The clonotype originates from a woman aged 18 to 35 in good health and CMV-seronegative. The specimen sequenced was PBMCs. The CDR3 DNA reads TGCGCCAGCAGCCCCTACAGGGCAGATACGCAGTATTTT. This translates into CASSPYRADTQYF.